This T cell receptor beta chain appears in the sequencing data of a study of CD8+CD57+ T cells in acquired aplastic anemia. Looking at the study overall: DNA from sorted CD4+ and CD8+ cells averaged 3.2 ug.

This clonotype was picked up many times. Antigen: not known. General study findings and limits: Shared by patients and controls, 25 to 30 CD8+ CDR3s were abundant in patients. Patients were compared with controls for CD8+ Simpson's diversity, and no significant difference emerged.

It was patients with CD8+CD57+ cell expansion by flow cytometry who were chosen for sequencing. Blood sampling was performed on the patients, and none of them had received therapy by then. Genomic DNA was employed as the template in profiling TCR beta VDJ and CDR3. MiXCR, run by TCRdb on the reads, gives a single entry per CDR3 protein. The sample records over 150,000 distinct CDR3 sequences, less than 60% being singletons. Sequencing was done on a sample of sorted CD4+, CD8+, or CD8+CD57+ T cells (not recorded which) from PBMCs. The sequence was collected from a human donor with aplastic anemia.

The CDR3 DNA is TGCGCCAGCAGTGAGACAAGGGGGATAGGGGAGACCCAGTACTTC. Its translation: CASSETRGIGETQYF. The chain recombines TRBV10-2 with TRBJ2-5, with a tentative D call TRBD1 (6 bases). The V gene's germline CDR1 is WSHSY and CDR2 SAAADI. Trimming removed 2 bases from V and 5 bases from J, with 15 bases in between. The CDR3 consists of 15 residues.